The 18 T cell receptor beta chains in this list originate from one sample, sequenced in a study of CD8+CD57+ T cells in acquired aplastic anemia. Genomic DNA acted as the template from which TCR beta VDJ combination and CDR3 sequence profiling were carried out. TCRdb passed the reads through MiXCR, listing each CDR3 protein once. The table lists 400,000 to 600,000 distinct CDR3 sequences, approximately 32% of them singletons. Individuals selected for sequencing had exhibited CD8+CD57+ cell expansion on flow cytometry. The sample taken for sequencing was sorted CD4+, CD8+, or CD8+CD57+ T cells (not recorded which) from PBMCs. Receptors were obtained from a human donor with aplastic anemia.

This clonotype was recorded at least ten times. CDR3 nucleotide sequence: TGTGCCAGCAGCCCGAGCCCCGACAGGGTAGGGATCGAGCAGTACTTC. This translates into CASSPSPDRVGIEQYF. This chain links TRBV9 with TRBJ2-7, with TRBD1 matching over 7 bases. Germline values: CDR1 SGDLS, CDR2 YYNGEE. The length of the CDR3 is 16 residues. Trimming took 4 bases from V and 6 from J; bases not matched to a gene: 16.

This clonotype was observed at least ten times. The gene calls are TRBV7-9 and TRBJ1-2, with 7 bases that match TRBD1. The CDR3 is 13 amino acids. CDR1 is SEHNR, CDR2 FQNEAQ, per germline (reference sequence). Germline trimming cut 6 bases from V and 8 bases from J; bases unmatched to any gene: 9. DNA of the CDR3: TGTGCCAGCAGACCCCAGACAGGGCCCGGCTACACCTTC. This encodes CASRPQTGPGYTF.

This clonotype was detected only a few times. This chain uses TRBV11-2 with TRBJ2-3; 12 bases are shared with TRBD2. The CDR3 is made up of 15 amino acids. The V segment lost 4 bases and the J segment 6 bases; nucleotides outside the gene matches: 5. CDR1 and CDR2 (germline): SGHAT, FQNNGV. CDR3 region: CASSSASGGGDTQYF. CDR3 coding DNA: TGTGCCAGCAGCTCCGCTAGCGGGGGGGGGGATACGCAGTATTTT. Based on the CDR3 plus reference TRBV11-2 and TRBJ2-3, the full variable domain is EAGVAQSPRYKIIEKRQSVAFWCNPISGHATLYWYQQILGQGPKLLIQFQNNGVVDDSQLPKDRFSAERLKGVDSTLKIQPAKLEDSAVYLCASSSASGGGDTQYFGPGTRLTVL.

This clonotype occurred many times. The chain uses TRBV2 and TRBJ2-1; D is undetermined. The CDR3 runs to 10 residues. CDR1 and CDR2 from the germline V gene are SNHLY and FYNNEI. V was clipped by 4 bases and J by 11 bases, with 6 bases between them. This CDR3 is CASSVMKQFF. The DNA of the CDR3 is TGTGCCAGCAGTGTTATGAAGCAGTTCTTC.

CDR3 region: CASSLASGAGSNYGYTF. In nucleotides, the CDR3 is TGCGCCAGCAGCTTGGCCTCAGGGGCAGGGAGCAACTATGGCTACACCTTC. The chain links TRBV5-1 to TRBJ1-2, with D maybe TRBD1 (6 bases). Trimming stripped 0 bases from V and 2 bases from J, with 17 bases between. This CDR3 contains 17 residues. Germline V gives CDR1 SGHRS, CDR2 YFSETQ.

The V and J genes are TRBV24-1 and TRBJ1-6; D remains ambiguous. The CDR3 is 12 amino acids. Germline assignment: CDR1 KGHDR and CDR2 SFDVKD. The V gene lost 5 bases and the J gene lost 7 bases, with 5 bases spanning the gap. The CDR3 DNA follows: TGTGCCACCAGTGGGAGGAATTCACCCCTCCACTTT. This encodes CATSGRNSPLHF.

This clonotype was seen repeatedly, ten times or more. The chain is built from TRBV11-2 and TRBJ2-1; TRBD2 aligns across 7 bases. The trim removed 1 base at V and 0 bases at J, leaving 3 bases unmatched. CDR1 and CDR2 (germline): SGHAT, FQNNGV. CDR3 length equals 16 residues. The CDR3 reads CASSLVASGSYNEQFF. In nucleotides, the CDR3 is TGTGCCAGCAGCTTAGTGGCTAGCGGCTCCTACAATGAGCAGTTCTTC.

This clonotype was found many times. This chain uses TRBV15 with TRBJ1-1, with D hard to call. This CDR3 region has 13 residues. CDR1 is LNHNV and CDR2 is YYDKDF in the germline V gene (reference sequence). The V end lost 0 bases, the J end lost 1 base, and 3 bases lay between the germline ends. CDR3 bases: TGTGCCACCAGCAGAGAAGGGAACACTGAAGCTTTCTTT. Encoded protein: CATSREGNTEAFF. The full variable domain, completed using reference TRBV15 and TRBJ1-1, is DAMVIQNPRYQVTQFGKPVTLSCSQTLNHNVMYWYQQKSSQAPKLLFHYYDKDFNNEADTPDNFQSRRPNTSFCFLDIRSPGLGDTAMYLCATSREGNTEAFFGQGTRLTVV.

This clonotype was counted at least ten times. This chain joins TRBV7-2 and TRBJ2-1; D perhaps matches TRBD1 (6 bases). The V gene's germline CDR1 is SGHTA and CDR2 FQGNSA. CDR3 length equals 11 residues. Trimming took 9 bases from V and 9 from J, leaving 12 bases between them. The CDR3 region is CASSLGGEQFF. CDR3 nucleotides: TGTGCCAGTAGCCTAGGGGGTGAGCAGTTCTTC.

J is TRBJ2-4 and V is TRBV2, with D perhaps given as TRBD1 or TRBD2 (5 bases each). This CDR3 is 16 amino acids long. Germline loops: CDR1 SNHLY, CDR2 FYNNEI. Trimming removed 5 bases from V and 0 bases from J, with 14 bases in between. The CDR3 sequence is CASSTTGTLAKNIQYF. CDR3 in DNA: TGTGCCAGCAGTACCACCGGGACCTTAGCCAAAAACATTCAGTACTTC. The whole variable domain, filled in from reference TRBV2 and TRBJ2-4, reads EPEVTQTPSHQVTQMGQEVILRCVPISNHLYFYWYRQILGQKVEFLVSFYNNEISEKSEIFDDQFSVERPDGSNFTLKIRSTKLEDSAMYFCASSTTGTLAKNIQYFGAGTRLSVL.

The table lists this clonotype with many counts. The gene calls are TRBV19 and TRBJ1-4; D gene ambiguous. V lost 5 bases and J 1 base, leaving 5 bases between the germline ends. The CDR3 extends over 13 amino acids. The germline CDR1 and CDR2 sequences are LNHDA and SQIVND (reference sequence). The CDR3 reads CASSLGTNEKLFF. For the CDR3, the DNA is TGTGCCAGTAGTTTGGGAACTAATGAAAAACTGTTTTTT. Drawing the rest from reference TRBV19 and TRBJ1-4, the complete variable domain is DGGITQSPKYLFRKEGQNVTLSCEQNLNHDAMYWYRQDPGQGLRLIYYSQIVNDFQKGDIAEGYSVSREKKESFPLTVTSAQKNPTAFYLCASSLGTNEKLFFGSGTQLSVL.

The CDR3 is CASSDTGGSNEKLFF. The CDR3, as DNA: TGTGCCAGCAGTGACACGGGGGGCTCGAATGAAAAACTGTTTTTT. The chain links TRBV6-1 to TRBJ1-4; a possible D gene is TRBD1 (6 bases). The germline V gene has CDR1 MNHNS and CDR2 SASEGT. V was cut by 3 bases and J by 5 bases, with 13 bases left in between. The CDR3 has 15 residues.

This clonotype was observed at least ten times. This chain joins TRBV10-3 and TRBJ1-5; D is unclear. Germline CDR1 reads ENHRY; CDR2 reads SYGVKD. The CDR3 loop spans 15 amino acids. V dropped 2 bases and J dropped 3 bases, with 11 bases sitting between them. CDR3 bases: TGTGCCATCAGTGAGCAACCAGTCCCCAATCAGCCCCAGCATTTT. Encoded protein: CAISEQPVPNQPQHF.

This clonotype has at least ten counts. The CDR3 bases are TGTGCCATCAGACCTACTAGCGGGACCCCCTCCTACGAGCAGTACTTC. This encodes CAIRPTSGTPSYEQYF. The chain is built from TRBV10-3 and TRBJ2-7; TRBD2 agrees at 10 bases. CDR1 is ENHRY, CDR2 SYGVKD, per germline. The CDR3 extends over 16 amino acids. Trimming cost V 6 bases and J 0 bases; bases outside gene matches: 8.

Turning to this clonotype: Being one base from a much bigger clone, this may be a read error. The genes are TRBV9 and TRBJ1-1; 7 bases are a match to TRBD1. The CDR3 runs to 14 residues. Per germline, CDR1 SGDLS and CDR2 YYNGEE. The V segment lost 4 bases and the J segment 4 bases; nucleotides outside the gene matches: 7. The CDR3 loop reads CASSREQGSTEAFF. The CDR3 DNA reads as TGTGCCAGCAGCCGTGAACAGGGGAGCACTGAAGCTTTCTTT.

This clonotype has just a few counts. The V and J genes are TRBV7-9 and TRBJ1-3; D is unclear. Germline-derived CDR1 and CDR2 are SEHNR and FQNEAQ (reference sequence). CDR3 length: 19 amino acids. Trimming took off 5 bases at V and 0 bases at J, with 23 bases between the two ends. In nucleotides, the CDR3 is TGTGCCAGCAGCCGCCCAGCCTCAAGATCCGTACGCTCTGGAAACACCATATATTTT. Protein sequence: CASSRPASRSVRSGNTIYF. Combining the CDR3 with reference TRBV7-9 and TRBJ1-3 gives the whole variable domain DTGVSQNPRHKITKRGQNVTFRCDPISEHNRLYWYRQTLGQGPEFLTYFQNEAQLEKSRLLSDRFSAERPKGSFSTLEIQRTEQGDSAMYLCASSRPASRSVRSGNTIYFGEGSWLTVV.

Notes on this clonotype: This clone may be a read error of a much larger clone one base away. The chain uses TRBV5-1 and TRBJ2-7; 9 bases align to TRBD2. The CDR3 is 14 residues long. Germline values: CDR1 SGHRS, CDR2 YFSETQ. The CDR3 reads CPSSSVAGVYEQYF. The DNA of the CDR3 is TGCCCCAGCAGCTCCGTAGCGGGAGTATACGAGCAGTACTTC.

The rearrangement links TRBV5-1 to TRBJ1-1; D is unclear. This CDR3 has 14 amino acids. With 3 bases removed from V and 6 bases from J, the gap between germline ends came to 15 bases. CDR1 is SGHRS, CDR2 YFSETQ, per germline. The CDR3 protein is CASSSDISPAEAFF. The DNA for the CDR3 is TGCGCCAGCAGCTCAGACATAAGTCCTGCTGAAGCTTTCTTT.